This TCR beta chain is drawn from a study of neurological immune-mediated disorders (dated by TCRdb to the late 2010s). Turning to the overall study: The study compared peripheral blood TCR-beta repertoires of HTLV-I-associated myelopathy (HAM/TSP) patients, multiple sclerosis patients and healthy controls using UMI-based sequencing. The roughly 110 TCR-beta libraries covered PBMC samples along with longitudinal samples, technical triplicates, and paired sorted CD4+ and CD8+ T-cell subsets. The cohort comprised approximately 67 subjects: roughly 15 HAM/TSP patients, around 34 multiple sclerosis patients and 20 healthy controls.

Blood bank volunteers in Maryland, USA served as the healthy controls. TCR libraries for sorted subsets were made from 800,000 to 1,000,000 sorted CD4+ or CD8+ T cells. PBMCs were separated from peripheral blood using Ficoll-Hypaque density gradient centrifugation and then cryopreserved in liquid nitrogen. Paired sorted CD4+ and CD8+ subsets came from healthy controls, HAM/TSP patients and MS patients. The CDR1 and CDR2 encoded by the germline V gene (reference sequence) are DFQATT and SNEGSKA. The CDR3 starts with the cysteine, ends with the phenylalanine, and has 14 residues. Kept here is only the CDR3 DNA, which spans 42 bases and is read in frame from base 1. The germline ends are 21 bases apart after V is trimmed by 6 bases and J by 7 bases. cDNA was synthesized by template-switch 5'RACE using a primer carrying a 10-nucleotide random unique molecular identifier by which each TCR transcript was tagged. Every sequencing run covered 15-18 subjects and yielded more than 180 million TCR-beta sequences. Total RNA was extracted with the RNeasy kit. TCR-beta VDJ regions were amplified with primers for the TCR constant region and the 5'RACE anchor, using the KAPA Real-time Library Amplification kit. Sample indexes and Illumina adaptors were added in a first PCR, after which library yield was increased in a second PCR. The roughly 650 bp TCR product was size-selected on a 2% E-gel SizeSelection system after Ampure bead purification. Library quality was checked on a Bioanalyzer, concentration was measured with Qubit, and libraries were quantified with the Kapa Library Quantification kit before pooling. Paired-end 2 x 150 bp sequencing of the libraries was performed on an Illumina HiSeq 2500. To increase sequence diversity, about 23-32% phiX was spiked into each library pool. For the original study's pipeline: Quality-filtered reads were processed with the UMI-based MiGEC pipeline, and over 85% of raw TCR sequences were removed by the MiGEC pipeline during error correction. IMGT germline references were used for aligning VDJ genes, and each clonotype was defined as a unique CDR3 amino acid sequence together with its V-J genes. Clonal expansion, Shannon diversity and CDR3 relatedness were evaluated with VDJtools (CalcPairwiseDistances, ClusterSamples), while phylogenetic trees were built in CLCbio workbench. Expanded clones were defined as having at least 8 unique UMIs, based on coefficient-of-variation modelling across technical triplicates. TCRdb reprocessed the public reads (quality trimming at Q25 with fastp, clone calling with MiXCR) and kept in-frame beta chains. Duplicate CDR3 protein sequences are folded into a single record with the most common DNA and genes. V and J calls and clone size were set by TCRdb, not the authors. This sample gives about 38,000 distinct CDR3 sequences in total; around 5% of them show up just once. 7% to 9.5% of the sample comes from the top ten.

General study outcomes and caveats: Expanded clones from different subjects shared no identical CDR3 amino acid sequences, which suggests that TCR-beta repertoires were private in all groups. The highest TCR clonal expansion was observed in HAM/TSP patients, whereas the lowest was observed in MS patients, even when compared with healthy controls.

This clonotype was detected many times. The antigen this receptor binds is unknown. No base quality values were provided; no much bigger clone lies one nucleotide off. The chain employs TRBV20-1 and TRBJ2-5; the D gene is perhaps TRBD1 or TRBD2, each of them matching over 8 bases. Material: CD4+ T cells from blood. This sequence was found in a man younger than 35 in good health. The DNA sequence is TGCAGTGCCCAGGGGGCGGGGGGCAGGGGGACCCAGTACTTC. Its protein is CSAQGAGGRGTQYF.